These 24 T cell receptor beta chains came from one sample sequenced in a study of CXCR3-negative and CXCR3-positive naive CD8 T cells (dated by TCRdb to between 2018 and 2020). Sequencing relied on a NextSeq 550. The Human TCR Profiling Kit (MiLaboratory) was used to prepare UMI-labeled 5' RACE TRB cDNA libraries. After reprocessing by TCRdb, each CDR3 protein sequence is one entry, and no DNA is given. The sample's clone listing holds roughly 89,000 distinct CDR3 sequences. Of the sample, around 1.5% falls within the top ten clones. Sequencing was done on a sample of naive CXCR3- CD8+ T cells from blood. The cell subset or site label on this specimen signifies: CD45RO-CCR7+CD27+CD95- naive CD8+ T cells lacking CXCR3 (TNR3-). The receptors were sampled from a human donor in good health. Some clones in this sample may be carry-over from other donors' samples.

The chain uses TRBV11-2 and TRBJ2-3; the D call of TRBD2 rests on TCRdb alone, since no DNA is present to check it. The germline V gene encodes CDR1 SGHAT and CDR2 FQNNGV. This CDR3 comprises 16 residues. The chain's CDR3 is CASSLASGSNLDTQYF.

CDR3 region: CSVRGQGKMGDTQYF. The genes are TRBV29-1 and TRBJ2-3; TCRdb's assignment of TRBD1 cannot be checked, as there is no DNA. Germline V CDR1 and CDR2: SQVTM, ANQGSEA. The CDR3 has 15 residues.

V usage is TRBV7-9 and J usage is TRBJ2-2. The CDR3 runs 12 residues. CDR1 is SEHNR, CDR2 FQNEAQ, per germline (reference sequence). CDR3 protein: CASSRATGELFF.

The rearrangement uses TRBV29-1 and TRBJ1-5; TCRdb gives TRBD1 as the D gene, but with no DNA this cannot be confirmed. The germline V gene encodes CDR1 SQVTM and CDR2 ANQGSEA. The CDR3 has 17 residues. CDR3 amino acids: CSVVLGDREYSNQPQHF. The full variable domain, completed using reference TRBV29-1 and TRBJ1-5, is SAVISQKPSRDICQRGTSLTIQCQVDSQVTMMFWYRQQPGQSLTLIATANQGSEATYESGFVIDKFPISRPNLTFSTLTVSNMSPEDSSIYLCSVVLGDREYSNQPQHFGDGTRLSIL.

The V and J genes are TRBV28 and TRBJ2-1; TCRdb outputs TRBD2, but without DNA this stays unchecked. CDR1 is MDHEN, CDR2 SYDVKM, per germline. The CDR3 runs 14 residues. The CDR3 protein is CASSLLLAGVREFF.

This rearrangement joins TRBV5-1 to TRBJ2-3; TCRdb lists TRBD1, though no DNA is available to test this call. Germline V CDR1 and CDR2: SGHRS, YFSETQ. The CDR3 totals 13 residues. CDR3 sequence: CASSLTGVDTQYF.

CDR3 region: CASSGPGPNEQFF. The chain has TRBV6-5 and TRBJ2-1; TCRdb calls TRBD1, which cannot be checked without DNA. The CDR3 is 13 amino acids. Looked up from germline, CDR1 is MNHEY and CDR2 is SVGAGI.

The CDR3 spells CASRPLTGPYEQYF. The chain is built from TRBV7-8 and TRBJ2-7; as DNA is missing, the TRBD1 call by TCRdb cannot be tested. Germline values: CDR1 SGHVS, CDR2 FQNEAQ. CDR3 length: 14 amino acids. The full variable domain, in which reference TRBV7-8 and TRBJ2-7 provide the parts outside the CDR3, is GAGVSQSPRYKVAKRGQDVALRCDPISGHVSLFWYQQALGQGPEFLTYFQNEAQLDKSGLPSDRFFAERPEGSVSTLKIQRTQQEDSAVYLCASRPLTGPYEQYFGPGTRLTVT.

This rearrangement joins TRBV20-1 to TRBJ2-7. The CDR3 is 11 amino acids. Germline V lookup: CDR1 DFQATT, CDR2 SNEGSKA (reference sequence). The CDR3 is CSASEGYEQYF.

This chain joins TRBV15 and TRBJ2-5; the D call of TRBD1 rests on TCRdb alone, since no DNA is present to check it. Germline V gene lookup returns CDR1 LNHNV and CDR2 YYDKDF (reference sequence). The CDR3 loop spans 16 amino acids. The CDR3 sequence is CATSPLFGTTQETQYF.

The chain employs TRBV12-3 or TRBV12-4 and TRBJ1-1; absent DNA, TCRdb's TRBD1 call cannot be checked. The CDR3 sequence is 15 residues long. The CDR3 loop reads CASSPSGQGGTEAFF.

The rearrangement links TRBV21-1 to TRBJ1-5; TCRdb names TRBD1, which stays unverified in the absence of DNA. TRBV21-1 is annotated as a pseudogene. The length of the CDR3 is 17 residues. The CDR3 spells CASSKEDTTYSNQPQHF.

This chain links TRBV29-1 with TRBJ2-3; TCRdb's assignment of TRBD2 cannot be checked, as there is no DNA. The germline V gene has CDR1 SQVTM and CDR2 ANQGSEA. This CDR3 has 16 amino acids. The chain's CDR3 is CSVEDKEAGREDTQYF.

This rearrangement joins TRBV14 to TRBJ2-7; without DNA, the TCRdb call of TRBD2 cannot be checked. CDR3 size: 14 residues. Germline CDR1 reads SGHDN; CDR2 reads FVKESK. CDR3 amino acids: CASRGGSLLSEQYF.

The genes are TRBV20-1 and TRBJ1-5; TCRdb gives TRBD1 as the D gene, but with no DNA this cannot be confirmed. The germline V gene encodes CDR1 DFQATT and CDR2 SNEGSKA (reference sequence). The CDR3 extends over 16 amino acids. Here the CDR3 reads CSARDLEGRVDQPQHF.

J is TRBJ2-1 and V is TRBV28; TCRdb's D call, TRBD1, is unchecked because there is no DNA. The CDR3 is 15 amino acids. The germline V gene has CDR1 MDHEN and CDR2 SYDVKM. The CDR3 is CASSSGTGQYNEQFF.

The rearrangement links TRBV27 to TRBJ1-1; TCRdb's D call, TRBD1, is unchecked because there is no DNA. CDR1 and CDR2 from the germline V gene are MNHEY and SMNVEV (reference sequence). The length of the CDR3 is 13 residues. The CDR3 sequence is CASRTGVYTEAFF.

The CDR3 sequence: CASSQHLAYEQYF. This chain connects TRBV14 to TRBJ2-7. The CDR3 sequence is 13 residues long. Germline-derived CDR1 and CDR2 are SGHDN and FVKESK.

The CDR3 loop reads CASSLSGPKLFSSYNSPLHF. This chain connects TRBV28 to TRBJ1-6. Looked up from germline, CDR1 is MDHEN and CDR2 is SYDVKM. The CDR3 has 20 residues.

This rearrangement joins TRBV11-2 to TRBJ2-4; TCRdb outputs TRBD1, but without DNA this stays unchecked. This CDR3 spans 13 amino acids. Germline V lookup: CDR1 SGHAT, CDR2 FQNNGV. CDR3 residues: CASSWDREDIQYF.

The chain recombines TRBV7-6 with TRBJ1-1. The CDR3 loop spans 13 amino acids. Germline-derived CDR1 and CDR2 are SGHVS and FNYEAQ. Here the CDR3 reads CASSLGTRTEAFF.

V usage is TRBV5-6 and J usage is TRBJ2-2. The CDR3 sequence is 13 residues long. Germline values: CDR1 SGHDT, CDR2 YYEEEE. The CDR3 sequence: CASSLPAAGELFF. Drawing the rest from reference TRBV5-6 and TRBJ2-2, the complete variable domain is DAGVTQSPTHLIKTRGQQVTLRCSPKSGHDTVSWYQQALGQGPQFIFQYYEEEERQRGNFPDRFSGHQFPNYSSELNVNALLLGDSALYLCASSLPAAGELFFGEGSRLTVL.

The chain couples TRBV29-1 to TRBJ2-5; TCRdb selects TRBD2, and the lack of DNA leaves this call unchecked. CDR1 is SQVTM and CDR2 is ANQGSEA in the germline V gene. CDR3 length: 11 amino acids. Here the CDR3 reads CSATSEETQYF.

The CDR3 protein is CASKERGLQPQHF. This sequence joins TRBV12-3 or TRBV12-4 and TRBJ1-5; TCRdb designates TRBD1, a call that cannot be tested without DNA. This CDR3 comprises 13 residues.